This T cell receptor (beta chain) was recorded in a study of early T cells in non-severe SARS-CoV-2 infection. TCRdb recomputed calls from the 5' RACE reads with MiXCR, one row per CDR3 protein. The table has around 57,000 distinct CDR3 sequences, approximately 6.1% seen once; the top ten hold around 3.5%. This TCR came from an adult who was a healthcare worker with PCR-confirmed SARS-CoV-2 infection or an uninfected control (not recorded which). This specimen was whole blood, taken at baseline.

CDR3 amino acids: CASTERRQRQETQYF. The CDR3 bases are TGTGCCAGCACCGAAAGGCGACAAAGACAAGAGACCCAGTACTTC. The gene calls are TRBV28 and TRBJ2-5, with D hard to call. Trimming cost V 7 bases and J 2 bases, with 17 bases left between them. The length of the CDR3 is 15 residues. Germline CDR1 MDHEN, CDR2 SYDVKM.